This TCR beta chain was recovered during a study of tumor-infiltrating lymphocytes in localized non-small cell lung cancer. Study as a whole: Tumor tissue and non-adjacent uninvolved lung came from each patient.

Overall study findings and caveats: TCRbeta sequencing showed higher T cell infiltration in tumors than uninvolved lung.

By share of the sample, this clone is medium-sized. As yet, its antigen is unknown. Clones were read by immunoSEQ multiplex PCR, and TCRdb kept only the in-frame ones, dropping some. The table shows about 16,000 clones, with roughly 69% occurring only once. Sequencing was done on a sample of lung tumor tissue. The TCR sequence derives from a human donor with non-small cell lung cancer.

CDR3 nucleotides: TGTGCCAGCAACTTGCGGCAGGCCTCGTACGAGCAGTACTTC. Amino acids: CASNLRQASYEQYF. V is TRBV6-6 and J is TRBJ2-7; D is unclear. The germline V and J ends were trimmed by 7 bases and 4 bases, with 17 bases remaining between them. CDR3 length: 14 residues. The germline V gene encodes CDR1 MNHNY and CDR2 SVGAGI (reference sequence).